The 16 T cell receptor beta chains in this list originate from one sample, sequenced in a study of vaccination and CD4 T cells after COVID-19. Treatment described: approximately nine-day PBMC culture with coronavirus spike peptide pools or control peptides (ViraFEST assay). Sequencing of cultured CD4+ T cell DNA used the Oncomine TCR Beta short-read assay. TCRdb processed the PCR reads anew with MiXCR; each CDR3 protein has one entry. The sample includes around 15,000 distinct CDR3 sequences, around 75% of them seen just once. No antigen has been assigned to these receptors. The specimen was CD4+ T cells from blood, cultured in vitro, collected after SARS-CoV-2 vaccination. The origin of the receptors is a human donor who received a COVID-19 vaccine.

Here the CDR3 reads CASSQGRQGRPYF. DNA of the CDR3: TGTGCCAGCAGCCAGGGTCGACAGGGGCGACCGTACTTC. The gene calls are TRBV12-3 or TRBV12-4 and TRBJ2-5; 8 nucleotides line up with TRBD1. Trimming at V came to 6 bases and at J to 13 bases, leaving 13 bases not matched to a gene. The CDR3 spans 13 residues.

CDR3 region: CASSFGTYQETQYF. In nucleotides, the CDR3 is TGTGCCAGCAGCTTCGGGACTTATCAAGAGACCCAGTACTTC. The genes are TRBV7-9 and TRBJ2-5; perhaps TRBD2 as D (6 bases). From germline, CDR1 is SEHNR and CDR2 FQNEAQ (reference sequence). Trimming took 3 bases from V and 2 from J, leaving 10 bases between them. CDR3 length: 14 residues.

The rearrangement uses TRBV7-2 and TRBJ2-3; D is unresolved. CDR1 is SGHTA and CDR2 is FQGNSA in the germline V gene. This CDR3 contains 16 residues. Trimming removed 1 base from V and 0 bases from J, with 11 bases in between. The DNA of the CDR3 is TGTGCCAGCAGCTTAGACGCACAGTCTAGCACAGATACGCAGTATTTT. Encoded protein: CASSLDAQSSTDTQYF.

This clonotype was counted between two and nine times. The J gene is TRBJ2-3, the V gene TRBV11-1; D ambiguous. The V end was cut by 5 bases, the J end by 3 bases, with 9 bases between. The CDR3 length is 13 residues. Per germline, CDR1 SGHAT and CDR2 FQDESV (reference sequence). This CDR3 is CASSIDGTDTQYF. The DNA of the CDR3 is TGTGCCAGCAGCATTGACGGTACAGATACGCAGTATTTT.

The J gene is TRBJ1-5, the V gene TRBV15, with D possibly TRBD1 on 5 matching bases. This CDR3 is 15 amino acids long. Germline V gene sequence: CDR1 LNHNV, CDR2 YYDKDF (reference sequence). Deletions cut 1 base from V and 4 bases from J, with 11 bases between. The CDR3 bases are TGTGCCACCAGCAGAGCGGGAGGGGTTAATCAGCCCCAGCATTTT. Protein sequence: CATSRAGGVNQPQHF. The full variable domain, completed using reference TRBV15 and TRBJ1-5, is DAMVIQNPRYQVTQFGKPVTLSCSQTLNHNVMYWYQQKSSQAPKLLFHYYDKDFNNEADTPDNFQSRRPNTSFCFLDIRSPGLGDTAMYLCATSRAGGVNQPQHFGDGTRLSIL.

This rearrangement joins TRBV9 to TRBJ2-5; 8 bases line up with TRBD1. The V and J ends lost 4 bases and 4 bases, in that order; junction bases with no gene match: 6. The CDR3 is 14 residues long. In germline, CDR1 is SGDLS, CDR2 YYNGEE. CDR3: CASSIGTGGETQYF. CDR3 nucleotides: TGTGCCAGCAGCATCGGGACAGGCGGAGAGACCCAGTACTTC.

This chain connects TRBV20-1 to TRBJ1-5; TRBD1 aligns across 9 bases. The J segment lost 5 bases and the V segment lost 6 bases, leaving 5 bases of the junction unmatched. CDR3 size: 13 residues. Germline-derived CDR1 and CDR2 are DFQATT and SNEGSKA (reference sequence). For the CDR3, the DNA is TGCAGTGCAAAACAGGGGGCGGATCAGCCCCAGCATTTT. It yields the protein CSAKQGADQPQHF.

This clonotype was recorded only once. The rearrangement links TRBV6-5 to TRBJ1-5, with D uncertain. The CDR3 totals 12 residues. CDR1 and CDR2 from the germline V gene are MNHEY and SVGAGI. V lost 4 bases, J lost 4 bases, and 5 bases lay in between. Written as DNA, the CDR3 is TGTGCCAGCAGTTCCGCTAATCAGCCCCAGCATTTT. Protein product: CASSSANQPQHF.

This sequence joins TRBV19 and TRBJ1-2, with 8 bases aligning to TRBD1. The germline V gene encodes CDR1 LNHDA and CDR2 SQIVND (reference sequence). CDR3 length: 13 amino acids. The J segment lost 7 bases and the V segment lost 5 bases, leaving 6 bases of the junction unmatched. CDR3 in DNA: TGTGCCAGTAGTGTGACAGGGGCGAGTGGCTACACCTTC. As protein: CASSVTGASGYTF.

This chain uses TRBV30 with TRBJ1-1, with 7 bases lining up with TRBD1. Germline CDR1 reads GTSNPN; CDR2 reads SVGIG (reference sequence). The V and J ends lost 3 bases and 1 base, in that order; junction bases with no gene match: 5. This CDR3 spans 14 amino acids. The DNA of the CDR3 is TGTGCCTGGAGAGGGGGCATCGGGAACACTGAAGCTTTCTTT. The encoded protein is CAWRGGIGNTEAFF.

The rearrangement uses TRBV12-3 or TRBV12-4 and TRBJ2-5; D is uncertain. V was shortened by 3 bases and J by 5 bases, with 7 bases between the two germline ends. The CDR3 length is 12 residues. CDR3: CASSFLGETQYF. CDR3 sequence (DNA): TGTGCCAGCAGTTTCCTAGGGGAGACCCAGTACTTC.

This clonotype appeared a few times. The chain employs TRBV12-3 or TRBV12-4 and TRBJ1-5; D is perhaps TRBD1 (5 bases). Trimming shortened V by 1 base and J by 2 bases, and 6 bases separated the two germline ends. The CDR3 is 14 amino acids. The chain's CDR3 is CASSLVGGNQPQHF. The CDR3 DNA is TGTGCCAGCAGTTTAGTGGGGGGCAATCAGCCCCAGCATTTT.

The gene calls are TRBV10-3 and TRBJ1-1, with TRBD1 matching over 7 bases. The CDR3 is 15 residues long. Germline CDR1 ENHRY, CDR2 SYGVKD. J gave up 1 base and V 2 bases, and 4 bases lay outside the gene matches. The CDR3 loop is CAISETTGENTEAFF. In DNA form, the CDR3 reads TGTGCCATCAGTGAGACCACAGGGGAGAACACTGAAGCTTTCTTT.

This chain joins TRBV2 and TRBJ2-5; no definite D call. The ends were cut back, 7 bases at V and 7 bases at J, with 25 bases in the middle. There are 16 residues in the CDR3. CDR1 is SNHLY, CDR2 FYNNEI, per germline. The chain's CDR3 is CASTQSSGPTRSTQYF. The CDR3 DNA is TGTGCCAGCACACAATCCTCAGGACCCACTCGTTCGACCCAGTACTTC. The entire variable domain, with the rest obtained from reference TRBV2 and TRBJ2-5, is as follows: EPEVTQTPSHQVTQMGQEVILRCVPISNHLYFYWYRQILGQKVEFLVSFYNNEISEKSEIFDDQFSVERPDGSNFTLKIRSTKLEDSAMYFCASTQSSGPTRSTQYFGPGTRLLVL.

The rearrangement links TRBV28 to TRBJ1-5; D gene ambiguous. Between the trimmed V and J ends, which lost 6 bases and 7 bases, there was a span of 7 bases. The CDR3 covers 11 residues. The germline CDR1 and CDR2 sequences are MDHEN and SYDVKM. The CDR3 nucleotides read TGTGCCAGCAGCGGACTGCAGCCCCAGCATTTT. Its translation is CASSGLQPQHF. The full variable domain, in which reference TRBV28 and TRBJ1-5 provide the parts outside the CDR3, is DVKVTQSSRYLVKRTGEKVFLECVQDMDHENMFWYRQDPGLGLRLIYFSYDVKMKEKGDIPEGYSVSREKKERFSLILESASTNQTSMYLCASSGLQPQHFGDGTRLSIL.

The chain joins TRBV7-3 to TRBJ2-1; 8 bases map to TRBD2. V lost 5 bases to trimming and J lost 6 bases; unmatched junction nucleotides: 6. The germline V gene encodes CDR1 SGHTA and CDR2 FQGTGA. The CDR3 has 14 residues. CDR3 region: CASSRSGGGNEQFF. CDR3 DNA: TGTGCCAGCAGCCGATCGGGGGGGGGCAATGAGCAGTTCTTC.